What follows is one TCR beta chain and its context. Its antigen remains unidentified. These data belong to a study of CD4 T cells in relation to SARS-CoV-2 and coronaviruses. Study-level information: ViraFEST: roughly ten-day antigen culture of PBMCs, then TCR beta CDR3 sequencing. Study results and caveats: Pre-pandemic and post-infection samples never came from the same donor. In roughly 60% of donors, memory CD4+ clonotypes crossrecognized SARS-CoV-2 and at least one common cold coronavirus spike.

The data were produced by immunoSEQ multiplex PCR, yet TCRdb's version contains in-frame clones alone and is incomplete. The table has 38,000 or so clones, roughly 80% seen once. This TCR came from an adult with COVID-19. What was sequenced was naive CD4+ T cells from PBMCs, cultured in vitro. Sample subset: naive CD4+ T cells isolated by negative enrichment.

The CDR3 DNA sequence: TGTGCCAGCTCAACAACGACTCGGGCAGATACGCAGTATTTT. Translated, it gives CASSTTTRADTQYF. The chain links TRBV18 to TRBJ2-3; D gene uncertain. Germline V CDR1 and CDR2: KGHSH, LQKENI. V lost 5 bases and J 4 bases, leaving 13 bases between the germline ends. The CDR3 is 14 amino acids.